The clone carrying this TCR beta chain was seen a single time. What it recognizes is unknown. This entry belongs to a study of a mutant IDH1 vaccine in newly diagnosed glioma. Study-level information: Patients arrived already treated with radiotherapy, temozolomide, or both, most having had both.

The V end was cut by 5 bases, the J end by 2 bases, with 16 bases between. This CDR3 comprises 15 residues. The germline gives CDR1 MNHNS, CDR2 SASEGT. The time point here: week 47, end of study. What each vaccine dose contained was 300 ug of mutant IDH1 20-mer peptide, accompanied by topical imiquimod. TCRdb's table, derived via immunoSEQ multiplex PCR, lists solely in-frame clones and lacks some. The sample includes 84,000 or so clones, approximately 75% seen only once; the top ten take more than 4.5%. The chain carries TRBV6-1 and TRBJ2-7; a weak D match, TRBD1 (5 bases). The sequencing here drew on PBMCs, taken from a glioma patient whose treatment included an IDH1 peptide vaccine. The receptor was derived from a man aged 40-49 years with glioma. The CDR3 reads CASSSKVTVTYEQYF. The CDR3 bases are TGTGCCAGCAGTTCCAAGGTGACAGTAACCTACGAGCAGTACTTC.